One sample yielded the 3 T cell receptor beta chains listed below, sequenced in a study of T-cell reconstitution after alpha-beta-depleted transplantation in children. Unique molecular identifiers tagged the TCRbeta library. TCRdb reprocessed the PCR reads via MiXCR and lists one record per CDR3 protein. The sample contains fewer than 500,000 distinct CDR3 sequences, roughly 43% of which appear only once. The source was PBMCs, collected before TCRalphabeta/CD19-depleted stem cell transplant. These receptors were obtained from a girl aged 2 to 9 with aplastic anemia, due to receive a stem cell transplant.

This clonotype was seen only a few times. This chain links TRBV5-1 with TRBJ1-6; a weak D match, TRBD1 (5 bases). Germline V gives CDR1 SGHRS, CDR2 YFSETQ. The CDR3 contains 14 residues. V gave up 0 bases and J gave up 8 bases, with 9 bases separating them. The CDR3 DNA sequence: TGCGCCAGCAGCTTGGCAGGCAGGGATTCACCCCTCCACTTT. Amino acids: CASSLAGRDSPLHF.

The chain joins TRBV20-1 to TRBJ2-7; 11 nucleotides match TRBD2. J lost 3 bases, V lost 3 bases, and 1 base had no gene match. This CDR3 spans 13 amino acids. Germline loops: CDR1 DFQATT, CDR2 SNEGSKA (reference sequence). The CDR3 nucleotides read TGCAGTGCTAGGGGGACTAGCGGCTACGAGCAGTACTTC. It is translated as CSARGTSGYEQYF.

In the case of this clonotype: A much larger clone lies a single base off, so this may be a read error. V gene TRBV6-2 or TRBV6-3 combines with J gene TRBJ2-5; D might be TRBD1 (6 bases). The germline gives CDR1 MNHEY, CDR2 SVGEGT. The CDR3 is 15 amino acids. This CDR3 reads CASQIRTAYQEAQYF. As DNA, the CDR3 is TGTGCCAGTCAAATTCGGACAGCGTACCAAGAGGCCCAGTACTTC.